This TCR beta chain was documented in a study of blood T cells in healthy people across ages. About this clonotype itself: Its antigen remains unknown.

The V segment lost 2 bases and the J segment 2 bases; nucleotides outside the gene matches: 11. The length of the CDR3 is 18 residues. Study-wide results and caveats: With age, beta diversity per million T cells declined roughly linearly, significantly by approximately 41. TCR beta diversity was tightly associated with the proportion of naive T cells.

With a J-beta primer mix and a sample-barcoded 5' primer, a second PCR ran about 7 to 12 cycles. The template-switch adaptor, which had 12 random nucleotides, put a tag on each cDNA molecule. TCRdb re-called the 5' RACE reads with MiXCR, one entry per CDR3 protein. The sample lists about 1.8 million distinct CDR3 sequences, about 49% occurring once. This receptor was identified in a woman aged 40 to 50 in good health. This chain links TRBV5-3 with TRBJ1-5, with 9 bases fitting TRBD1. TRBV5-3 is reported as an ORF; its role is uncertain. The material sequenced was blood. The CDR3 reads CARSFTPGQGFRNQPQHF. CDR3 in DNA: TGTGCCAGAAGCTTTACGCCCGGACAGGGGTTTCGCAATCAGCCCCAGCATTTT.